This T cell receptor beta chain was sequenced in a study of human T cells and chemical hapten exposure. General observations from the study: The study found that DPC sensitization did not change TCRs above 1 in 1000 frequency.

It was from unfractionated whole blood that total RNA was extracted. This clonotype came up many times. The target antigen is unknown. Methods used by the authors: Samples contained a median of 95,638 TCRs, with a range of roughly 23,224 to 700,000. TCRdb redid the calling of the 5' RACE reads with MiXCR, one entry per CDR3 protein. The V and J calls, along with clone size, are taken from TCRdb and not from the paper's own processing. The table records about 81,000 distinct CDR3 sequences, about 8.4% of them present only once. This TCR was recovered from a male donor in good health.

This CDR3 is CSASPGGSGANVLTF. The CDR3 nucleotides read TGCAGCGCTTCCCCGGGGGGCTCTGGGGCCAACGTCCTGACTTTC. J is TRBJ2-6 and V is TRBV29-1, with 7 bases matching TRBD2. V lost 7 bases to trimming and J lost 0 bases; unmatched junction nucleotides: 6. The CDR3 consists of 15 residues. Germline V CDR1 and CDR2: SQVTM, ANQGSEA.